This TCR beta chain was captured in a study of post-analysis software for immune sequencing data. The overall study: There were relapsing-remitting, secondary progressive and progressive-relapsing multiple sclerosis among the disease courses included.

Germline values: CDR1 MNHNS, CDR2 SASEGT. The CDR3 totals 15 residues. With V trimmed by 4 bases and J by 6 bases, 5 bases remained unmatched. Only a few counts were recorded for this clonotype. No antigen is known for it. Whole-study results and caveats: Controls' normalized Chao1 diversity significantly exceeded that of multiple sclerosis patients. Elevated frequency relative to controls characterized roughly 5 TRBV segments in patients, TRBV5-6, TRBV5-1 and TRBV20-1 among them. Strong co-clustering by F measure linked samples that shared a preparation batch.

TCR beta cDNA libraries included unique molecular identifiers. In TCRdb, the PCR reads were re-called with MiXCR into one record per CDR3 protein. The sample records hundreds of thousands of distinct CDR3 sequences, nearly 45% being singletons. The sequencing input was blood. The receptor was isolated from a girl between 5 and 17 years old with multiple sclerosis. The chain joins TRBV6-1 to TRBJ2-1; 11 bases line up with TRBD2. DNA of the CDR3: TGTGCCAGCAGTGTACTAGCGGGAGCCTCCAATGAGCAGTTCTTC. It translates to CASSVLAGASNEQFF.